A single sample gave rise to the 13 T cell receptor beta chains below, sequenced in a study of CD8+CD57+ T cells in acquired aplastic anemia. It was genomic DNA that served as the template for profiling TCR beta VDJ and CDR3. MiXCR, applied by TCRdb to the reads, yields one record per CDR3 protein. The data contain roughly 500,000 distinct CDR3 sequences, about a third of them singletons. For sequencing, patients were chosen who had shown expansion of CD8+CD57+ cells by flow cytometry. Material: sorted CD4+, CD8+, or CD8+CD57+ T cells (not recorded which) from PBMCs. Receptor source: a human donor with aplastic anemia.

This clonotype was recorded at least ten times. This chain links TRBV29-1 with TRBJ2-7, with D tentatively TRBD1 or TRBD2 (5 bases each). CDR1 is SQVTM and CDR2 is ANQGSEA in the germline V gene. The length of the CDR3 is 15 residues. V lost 2 bases and J 2 bases, leaving 16 bases between the germline ends. The CDR3 bases are TGCAGCGTTGAACTCCGGGACGGAGTAACCTACGAGCAGTACTTC. Translated, it gives CSVELRDGVTYEQYF.

This clonotype was detected only a few times. The gene calls are TRBV25-1 and TRBJ1-2; possible D gene TRBD1, 6 bases. The CDR3 length is 18 residues. Germline V CDR1 and CDR2: MGHDK, SYGVNS. Deletions cut 5 bases from V and 5 bases from J, with 27 bases between. The CDR3 region is CASSSPEGGKTNEYGYTF. CDR3 DNA: TGTGCCAGCAGTTCACCCGAAGGGGGAAAAACCAACGAGTATGGCTACACCTTC.

In its sample, this clonotype was seen a few times. The chain links TRBV20-1 to TRBJ1-1; 9 nucleotides match TRBD1. Germline CDR1 is DFQATT and CDR2 is SNEGSKA (reference sequence). This CDR3 region has 14 residues. J gave up 1 base and V 0 bases, and 0 bases lay outside the gene matches. For the CDR3, the DNA is TGCAGTGCTAGAGAGGGACAGGGGAACACTGAAGCTTTCTTT. Its protein product is CSAREGQGNTEAFF.

This rearrangement joins TRBV10-3 to TRBJ1-1, with D maybe TRBD1 (5 bases). Germline loops: CDR1 ENHRY, CDR2 SYGVKD. V was cut by 8 bases and J by 2 bases, with 15 bases left in between. The CDR3 runs 14 residues. CDR3 amino acids: CAIVAGSGNTEAFF. The CDR3 bases are TGTGCCATCGTTGCAGGGTCCGGAAACACTGAAGCTTTCTTT.

To note about this clonotype: No conserved phenylalanine or tryptophan ends this CDR3, so it is likely a read error. The chain uses TRBV6-1 and TRBJ2-7; 9 bases line up with TRBD1. The CDR3 spans 14 residues. The V segment lost 6 bases and the J segment 2 bases; nucleotides outside the gene matches: 5. The germline V gene has CDR1 MNHNS and CDR2 SASEGT. CDR3 amino acids: CASSTGTGTYEQYL. CDR3 bases: TGTGCCAGCAGCACCGGGACAGGGACCTACGAGCAGTACCTC.

In its sample, this clonotype was seen a few times. The J gene is TRBJ2-1, the V gene TRBV7-9, with 13 bases that match TRBD2. Germline V gives CDR1 SEHNR, CDR2 FQNEAQ (reference sequence). J was trimmed by 4 bases and V by 6 bases; bases with no gene match: 6. The CDR3 contains 16 residues. CDR3 coding DNA: TGTGCCAGCAGTTTCCGACTAGCGGGGGGATACAATGAGCAGTTCTTC. Encoded protein: CASSFRLAGGYNEQFF.

This clonotype was observed at least ten times. The chain has TRBV7-2 and TRBJ1-2, with a tentative D call TRBD1 (6 bases). Per germline, CDR1 SGHTA and CDR2 FQGNSA. The CDR3 is 14 residues long. The CDR3 DNA is TGTGCTACAGCTCTACAGGGAGCTAACTATGGCTACACCTTC. It translates to CATALQGANYGYTF.

This rearrangement joins TRBV10-3 to TRBJ1-1, with 9 nucleotides matching TRBD1. J lost 1 base, V lost 5 bases, and 5 bases had no gene match. Per the germline V gene, CDR1 is ENHRY and CDR2 is SYGVKD. CDR3 length: 15 residues. The CDR3 coding sequence is TGTGCCATCAGTCGTACAGGGGGCACGAACACTGAAGCTTTCTTT. Translating gives CAISRTGGTNTEAFF.

V usage is TRBV6-2 or TRBV6-3 and J usage is TRBJ1-2; 7 nucleotides line up with TRBD1. The length of the CDR3 is 15 residues. Losses at the gene ends were 6 bases for V and 4 bases for J; bases not matched to a gene: 11. Germline lookup yields CDR1 MNHEY and CDR2 SVGEGT. CDR3: CASSTRDRHSYGYTF. The CDR3 DNA reads as TGTGCCAGCAGCACTCGGGACAGACATTCCTATGGCTACACCTTC.

The chain employs TRBV9 and TRBJ2-2, with 10 bases that match TRBD2. The ends lost 2 bases at V and 1 base at J; junction bases unmatched: 2. Germline CDR1 reads SGDLS; CDR2 reads YYNGEE. This CDR3 has 16 amino acids. The CDR3 coding sequence is TGTGCCAGCAGCGTGGTAGCGGGGGGGAACACCGGGGAGCTGTTTTTT. It specifies CASSVVAGGNTGELFF.

This clonotype occurred many times. The gene calls are TRBV2 and TRBJ2-7; 9 bases agree with TRBD1. From germline, CDR1 is SNHLY and CDR2 FYNNEI. The V segment lost 8 bases and the J segment 6 bases; nucleotides outside the gene matches: 8. CDR3 length: 13 residues. The CDR3 sequence is CASDRTGVSEQYF. CDR3 DNA sequence: TGTGCCAGCGATAGGACAGGGGTAAGCGAGCAGTACTTC. Complete variable domain (other parts from reference TRBV2 and TRBJ2-7): EPEVTQTPSHQVTQMGQEVILRCVPISNHLYFYWYRQILGQKVEFLVSFYNNEISEKSEIFDDQFSVERPDGSNFTLKIRSTKLEDSAMYFCASDRTGVSEQYFGPGTRLTVT.

V and J are TRBV3-1 and TRBJ1-3; a possible D gene is TRBD1 (5 bases). V was shortened by 4 bases and J by 1 base, with 17 bases between the two germline ends. In germline, CDR1 is LGHDT, CDR2 YNNKEL (reference sequence). This CDR3 is built from 17 residues. The CDR3 coding sequence is TGTGCCAGCAGCCCCCTGGGAGGGGCTAGTTCTGGAAACACCATATATTTT. This codes for CASSPLGGASSGNTIYF.

This clonotype was seen a handful of times. The rearrangement joins TRBV7-9 to TRBJ2-1, with 8 bases identical to TRBD2. Germline loops: CDR1 SEHNR, CDR2 FQNEAQ (reference sequence). The CDR3 has 13 residues. V was clipped by 1 base and J by 7 bases; unmatched bases: 0. CDR3 coding DNA: TGTGCCAGCAGCTTAGTAGCGGGAAATGAGCAGTTCTTC. It is translated as CASSLVAGNEQFF.